This passage covers 29 T cell receptor beta chains from one sample sequenced in a study of blood T cells in healthy people across ages. With a J-beta primer mix and a sample-barcoded 5' primer, a second PCR ran roughly 6 to 12 cycles. TCRdb analysed the 5' RACE reads with MiXCR anew, one entry per CDR3 protein. The sample records about 1.4 million distinct CDR3 sequences, approximately 59% being singletons. The sample taken for sequencing was blood. The receptors shown here come from a man between 18 and 29 years old in good health.

The chain is built from TRBV7-2 and TRBJ2-1; 10 bases are a match to TRBD2. The germline V gene encodes CDR1 SGHTA and CDR2 FQGNSA. After removal of 4 bases from V and 9 bases from J, the junction contained 6 bases not matched to a gene. The CDR3 has 14 amino acids. The DNA of the CDR3 is TGTGCCAGCAGCTCACCAGCGGGGGGGGTTGAGCAGTTCTTC. This translates into CASSSPAGGVEQFF.

This clonotype showed up just a few times. The J gene is TRBJ2-7, the V gene TRBV5-5, with D possibly being TRBD1 (6 bases). Trimming removed 0 bases from V and 2 bases from J, with 12 bases in between. This CDR3 comprises 15 residues. Germline-derived CDR1 and CDR2 are SGHKS and YYEKEE (reference sequence). The CDR3 loop reads CASSLVAGATYEQYF. The CDR3 coding sequence is TGTGCCAGCAGCTTGGTGGCAGGGGCAACCTACGAGCAGTACTTC.

This clonotype was seen more than once but under ten times. The chain carries TRBV7-9 and TRBJ2-7, with 7 bases lining up with TRBD1. Germline CDR1 SEHNR, CDR2 FQNEAQ (reference sequence). After removal of 5 bases from V and 5 bases from J, the junction contained 12 bases not matched to a gene. CDR3 size: 15 residues. DNA of the CDR3: TGTGCCAGCAGCCTCACCGCCGGGACAGCGGACGAGCAGTACTTC. Protein product: CASSLTAGTADEQYF.

CDR3 sequence: CASRVAEKNTQYF. CDR3 nucleotide sequence: TGTGCCAGCAGGGTGGCCGAGAAGAATACGCAGTATTTT. The rearrangement links TRBV2 to TRBJ2-3; D is undetermined. Germline CDR1 is SNHLY and CDR2 is FYNNEI. The CDR3 runs 13 residues. Trimming shortened V by 6 bases and J by 7 bases, and 14 bases separated the two germline ends. The full variable domain, in which reference TRBV2 and TRBJ2-3 provide the parts outside the CDR3, is EPEVTQTPSHQVTQMGQEVILRCVPISNHLYFYWYRQILGQKVEFLVSFYNNEISEKSEIFDDQFSVERPDGSNFTLKIRSTKLEDSAMYFCASRVAEKNTQYFGPGTRLTVL.

The V call is TRBV7-6, the J call TRBJ2-1; D gene uncertain. This CDR3 is built from 16 residues. Trimming shortened V by 5 bases and J by 6 bases, and 20 bases separated the two germline ends. Germline-derived CDR1 and CDR2 are SGHVS and FNYEAQ. CDR3 amino acids: CASSLLWGDTPNEQFF. The CDR3 bases are TGTGCCAGCAGCCTACTGTGGGGTGACACCCCCAATGAGCAGTTCTTC.

The chain links TRBV7-6 to TRBJ1-5, with TRBD1 matching over 8 bases. CDR1 SGHVS and CDR2 FNYEAQ come from the germline V gene. J was trimmed by 4 bases and V by 3 bases; bases with no gene match: 8. The CDR3 is 16 residues long. The CDR3: CASSLTAGQENQPQHF. CDR3 nucleotide sequence: TGTGCCAGCAGCTTGACTGCGGGACAGGAAAATCAGCCCCAGCATTTT. The full variable domain, its missing parts supplied by reference TRBV7-6 and TRBJ1-5, is GAGVSQSPRYKVTKRGQDVALRCDPISGHVSLYWYRQALGQGPEFLTYFNYEAQQDKSGLPNDRFSAERPEGSISTLTIQRTEQRDSAMYRCASSLTAGQENQPQHFGDGTRLSIL.

CDR3 in amino acids: CSVEDQGGAGSEQYF. In DNA form, the CDR3 reads TGCAGCGTTGAAGATCAGGGAGGGGCGGGCTCCGAGCAGTACTTC. The genes are TRBV29-1 and TRBJ2-4; 7 bases agree with TRBD2. The tail of the sequence fits TRBJ2-7 better, so the J call may be wrong. The germline V gene has CDR1 SQVTM and CDR2 ANQGSEA. The CDR3 consists of 15 residues.

The chain is built from TRBV6-6 and TRBJ2-5; the D call may be TRBD1 or TRBD2 (6 bases each). The V and J ends lost 0 bases and 5 bases respectively, with 19 bases between them. The CDR3 sequence is 17 residues long. Per the germline V gene, CDR1 is MNHNY and CDR2 is SVGAGI (reference sequence). In nucleotides, the CDR3 is TGTGCCAGCAGTTACTCCCCTCTTGTGGGGGGCGGGGAGACCCAGTACTTC. Protein: CASSYSPLVGGGETQYF.

The chain employs TRBV12-3 or TRBV12-4 and TRBJ2-1; 11 bases are a match to TRBD2. The CDR3 is made up of 19 amino acids. The ends lost 7 bases at V and 3 bases at J; junction bases unmatched: 17. CDR3 DNA sequence: TGTGCCAGCACTCCCCAAGGTTGGGGACTAGCGGATGACTACAATGAGCAGTTCTTC. This sequence encodes CASTPQGWGLADDYNEQFF.

This clonotype was seen only a few times. J is TRBJ1-4 and V is TRBV7-2, with D uncertain. The germline V gene encodes CDR1 SGHTA and CDR2 FQGNSA. With 5 bases removed from V and 0 bases from J, the gap between germline ends came to 13 bases. This CDR3 region has 16 residues. The CDR3 DNA is TGTGCCAGCAGCCCACGTCACGGTTCAACTAATGAAAAACTGTTTTTT. This gives the protein CASSPRHGSTNEKLFF.

About this clonotype: A read error may produce the germline difference seen at one junction end. CDR3 in amino acids: CVSRRGQATNEKLFF. CDR3 sequence (DNA): TGTGTCAGCAGGAGGGGACAGGCAACTAATGAAAAACTGTTTTTT. The V and J genes are TRBV12-3 or TRBV12-4 and TRBJ1-4; 8 bases match TRBD1. The length of the CDR3 is 15 residues.

In nucleotides, the CDR3 is TGTGCCAGCAGTTCAACTCTGGTGAATGAGCAGTTCTTC. Its protein product is CASSSTLVNEQFF. V usage is TRBV12-3 or TRBV12-4 and J usage is TRBJ2-1; D not resolved. The CDR3 covers 13 residues. V lost 4 bases to trimming and J lost 7 bases, with 11 bases between them.

V gene TRBV28 combines with J gene TRBJ2-7; no clear D gene. Trimming left V 9 bases short and J 0 bases short, with 12 bases between. This CDR3 region has 13 residues. Germline CDR1 and CDR2: MDHEN and SYDVKM. The CDR3 loop reads CASDGSVSYEQYF. Written as DNA, the CDR3 is TGTGCCAGTGACGGGTCTGTCTCCTACGAGCAGTACTTC.

V gene TRBV20-1 combines with J gene TRBJ2-3; TRBD2 aligns across 8 bases. There are 14 residues in the CDR3. Trimming cost V 2 bases and J 11 bases; bases outside gene matches: 12. Germline CDR1 is DFQATT and CDR2 is SNEGSKA (reference sequence). The CDR3 DNA is TGCAGTGCTAGACTCGGGACTAGTCTCTTTTTGCAGTATTTT. Translating gives CSARLGTSLFLQYF.

A few counts support this clonotype. The chain is built from TRBV6-5 and TRBJ1-6, with D tentatively TRBD1 (6 bases). This CDR3 spans 13 amino acids. Trimming cost V 6 bases and J 7 bases, with 10 bases left between them. Germline V gene sequence: CDR1 MNHEY, CDR2 SVGAGI. CDR3: CASSRGQNSPLHF. DNA of the CDR3: TGTGCCAGCAGCCGGGGGCAGAATTCACCCCTCCACTTT.

The chain links TRBV10-2 to TRBJ2-5; D unresolved. The CDR3 has 15 amino acids. Germline V gene lookup returns CDR1 WSHSY and CDR2 SAAADI. Trimming took 3 bases from V and 4 from J, leaving 15 bases between them. The CDR3 sequence: CASSDIGNNRETQYF. The CDR3 DNA reads TGCGCCAGCAGTGATATTGGGAACAATCGAGAGACCCAGTACTTC.

This clonotype was seen once. DNA of the CDR3: TGTGCCAGCAGTTTAGGGACGGGGGCTCATCAGCCCCAGCATTTT. It translates to CASSLGTGAHQPQHF. V usage is TRBV27 and J usage is TRBJ1-5; D possibly corresponds to TRBD1 (6 bases). V lost 2 bases to trimming and J lost 5 bases, with 13 bases between them. The CDR3 length is 15 residues. The germline gives CDR1 MNHEY, CDR2 SMNVEV (reference sequence).

V and J are TRBV7-6 and TRBJ2-4, with 9 bases matching TRBD1. The end of the DNA fits TRBJ2-7 better, so the J call may be wrong. The germline V gene has CDR1 SGHVS and CDR2 FNYEAQ. The CDR3 has 16 residues. CDR3 nucleotides: TGTGCCAGCAGCTTAGATTTTGGGACAGGGTCCGACGAGCAGTACTTC. It is translated as CASSLDFGTGSDEQYF.

The genes are TRBV5-6 and TRBJ1-4; the match to TRBD1 covers 8 bases. Germline V gives CDR1 SGHDT, CDR2 YYEEEE. The length of the CDR3 is 17 residues. V trimming: 1 base; J trimming: 7 bases; junction bases outside the gene matches: 12. In DNA, the CDR3 is TGTGCCAGCAGCTTGTATGGTGTGGGCAGGGGGCCTGAAAAACTGTTTTTT. Its translation: CASSLYGVGRGPEKLFF.

V gene TRBV5-1 combines with J gene TRBJ1-4; weak D call: TRBD1 (5 bases). Germline V gene sequence: CDR1 SGHRS, CDR2 YFSETQ. This CDR3 has 13 residues. V was pared by 8 bases and J by 3 bases, with 11 bases between. CDR3 sequence (DNA): TGCGCCAGTTCCAGGGAGTCTAATGAAAAACTGTTTTTT. Its translation: CASSRESNEKLFF.

The CDR3 bases are TGCAGCGGAGAGGACTTCCCCGATGAGCAGTTCTTC. Translating gives CSGEDFPDEQFF. V gene TRBV29-1 combines with J gene TRBJ2-1, with a weak D call TRBD2 (5 bases). V was shortened by 7 bases and J by 8 bases, with 15 bases between the two germline ends. Germline V gene lookup returns CDR1 SQVTM and CDR2 ANQGSEA. The CDR3 loop spans 12 amino acids.

This chain connects TRBV20-1 to TRBJ2-5; D ambiguous. V dropped 6 bases and J dropped 5 bases, with 22 bases sitting between them. The CDR3 spans 15 residues. Germline CDR1 and CDR2: DFQATT and SNEGSKA (reference sequence). CDR3 amino acids: CSAGRAKGSRETQYF. The DNA for the CDR3 is TGCAGTGCCGGCCGGGCCAAAGGTAGCCGGGAGACCCAGTACTTC.

The rearrangement uses TRBV12-3 or TRBV12-4 and TRBJ2-1; maybe TRBD2 (6 bases). This CDR3 has 14 amino acids. V was shortened by 5 bases and J by 4 bases, with 12 bases between the two germline ends. CDR3 sequence reads: CASSGASAYNEQFF. The DNA for the CDR3 is TGTGCCAGCAGTGGGGCTAGCGCATACAATGAGCAGTTCTTC.

This clonotype was observed many times. This chain connects TRBV5-1 to TRBJ1-5; no clear D gene. This CDR3 comprises 13 residues. The V gene's germline CDR1 is SGHRS and CDR2 YFSETQ. V lost 4 bases to trimming and J lost 8 bases, with 13 bases between them. The chain's CDR3 is CASSLSPGKPQHF. As DNA, the CDR3 is TGCGCCAGCAGCCTATCTCCGGGCAAGCCCCAGCATTTT. The whole variable domain, filled in from reference TRBV5-1 and TRBJ1-5, reads KAGVTQTPRYLIKTRGQQVTLSCSPISGHRSVSWYQQTPGQGLQFLFEYFSETQRNKGNFPGRFSGRQFSNSRSEMNVSTLELGDSALYLCASSLSPGKPQHFGDGTRLSIL.

V usage is TRBV5-6 and J usage is TRBJ2-1; D ambiguous. The CDR3 contains 13 residues. The V gene's germline CDR1 is SGHDT and CDR2 YYEEEE. The germline V and J ends were trimmed by 1 base and 4 bases, with 6 bases remaining between them. This CDR3 reads CASSLLLYNEQFF. The CDR3 bases are TGTGCCAGCAGCTTGCTTCTTTACAATGAGCAGTTCTTC.

This chain links TRBV11-2 with TRBJ2-7; TRBD2 matches 7 bases. The germline V gene has CDR1 SGHAT and CDR2 FQNNGV. V dropped 3 bases and J dropped 2; count of bases not matched to a gene: 13. This CDR3 spans 17 amino acids. The chain's CDR3 is CASSFDGSSGATYEQYF. The DNA of the CDR3 is TGTGCCAGCAGCTTTGACGGGTCTAGCGGAGCAACCTACGAGCAGTACTTC. Full variable domain (remainder filled in from reference TRBV11-2 and TRBJ2-7): EAGVAQSPRYKIIEKRQSVAFWCNPISGHATLYWYQQILGQGPKLLIQFQNNGVVDDSQLPKDRFSAERLKGVDSTLKIQPAKLEDSAVYLCASSFDGSSGATYEQYFGPGTRLTVT.

V is TRBV20-1 and J is TRBJ1-6; no reliable D call. The CDR3 runs to 12 residues. Trimming left V 0 bases short and J 8 bases short, with 5 bases between. The germline V gene has CDR1 DFQATT and CDR2 SNEGSKA (reference sequence). In DNA form, the CDR3 reads TGCAGTGCTAGAGATATGGATTCACCCCTCCACTTT. It encodes CSARDMDSPLHF.

V and J are TRBV14 and TRBJ2-5; maybe TRBD2 (6 bases). The CDR3 has 16 amino acids. V dropped 4 bases and J dropped 3 bases, with 18 bases sitting between them. The germline gives CDR1 SGHDN, CDR2 FVKESK. The CDR3 DNA reads as TGTGCCAGCAGCCCACAGCTCGCCAGACTAGAAGAGACCCAGTACTTC. Its protein product is CASSPQLARLEETQYF.

The chain has TRBV6-2 or TRBV6-3 and TRBJ2-1, with D possibly being TRBD1 (6 bases). The germline V and J ends were trimmed by 5 bases and 5 bases, with 10 bases remaining between them. The CDR3 runs to 13 residues. Germline V gene lookup returns CDR1 MNHEY and CDR2 SVGEGT. DNA of the CDR3: TGTGCCAGCAGTGGGGACACTAACAATGAGCAGTTCTTC. Translated, it gives CASSGDTNNEQFF.